This TCR beta chain emerged from a study of CD8+CD57+ T cells in acquired aplastic anemia. The overall study: Sorting CD4+ and CD8+ cells gave DNA averaging approximately 3 ug.

The template used for profiling TCR beta VDJ and CDR3 was genomic DNA. TCRdb used MiXCR to reprocess the reads, holding one entry per CDR3 protein. There are roughly 130,000 distinct CDR3 sequences in the sample; over 45% occur only once, and about 2.3% lies in the top ten. Worth noting for this clonotype: As yet, its antigen is unknown.

Findings and caveats of the study: Patients and controls were not found to differ significantly in CD8+ Simpson's diversity.

CDR1 and CDR2 from the germline V gene are LNHNV and YYDKDF (reference sequence). The CDR3 consists of 16 residues. V was trimmed by 1 base and J by 3 bases, leaving 13 bases between them. The sample comprised sorted CD4+, CD8+, or CD8+CD57+ T cells (not recorded which) from PBMCs. This receptor was taken from a human donor in good health, serving as a control. V and J are TRBV15 and TRBJ1-5; no firm D call. The CDR3 spells CATSRGNDDYNQPQHF. The DNA for the CDR3 is TGTGCCACCAGCAGAGGTAACGACGACTACAATCAGCCCCAGCATTTT.